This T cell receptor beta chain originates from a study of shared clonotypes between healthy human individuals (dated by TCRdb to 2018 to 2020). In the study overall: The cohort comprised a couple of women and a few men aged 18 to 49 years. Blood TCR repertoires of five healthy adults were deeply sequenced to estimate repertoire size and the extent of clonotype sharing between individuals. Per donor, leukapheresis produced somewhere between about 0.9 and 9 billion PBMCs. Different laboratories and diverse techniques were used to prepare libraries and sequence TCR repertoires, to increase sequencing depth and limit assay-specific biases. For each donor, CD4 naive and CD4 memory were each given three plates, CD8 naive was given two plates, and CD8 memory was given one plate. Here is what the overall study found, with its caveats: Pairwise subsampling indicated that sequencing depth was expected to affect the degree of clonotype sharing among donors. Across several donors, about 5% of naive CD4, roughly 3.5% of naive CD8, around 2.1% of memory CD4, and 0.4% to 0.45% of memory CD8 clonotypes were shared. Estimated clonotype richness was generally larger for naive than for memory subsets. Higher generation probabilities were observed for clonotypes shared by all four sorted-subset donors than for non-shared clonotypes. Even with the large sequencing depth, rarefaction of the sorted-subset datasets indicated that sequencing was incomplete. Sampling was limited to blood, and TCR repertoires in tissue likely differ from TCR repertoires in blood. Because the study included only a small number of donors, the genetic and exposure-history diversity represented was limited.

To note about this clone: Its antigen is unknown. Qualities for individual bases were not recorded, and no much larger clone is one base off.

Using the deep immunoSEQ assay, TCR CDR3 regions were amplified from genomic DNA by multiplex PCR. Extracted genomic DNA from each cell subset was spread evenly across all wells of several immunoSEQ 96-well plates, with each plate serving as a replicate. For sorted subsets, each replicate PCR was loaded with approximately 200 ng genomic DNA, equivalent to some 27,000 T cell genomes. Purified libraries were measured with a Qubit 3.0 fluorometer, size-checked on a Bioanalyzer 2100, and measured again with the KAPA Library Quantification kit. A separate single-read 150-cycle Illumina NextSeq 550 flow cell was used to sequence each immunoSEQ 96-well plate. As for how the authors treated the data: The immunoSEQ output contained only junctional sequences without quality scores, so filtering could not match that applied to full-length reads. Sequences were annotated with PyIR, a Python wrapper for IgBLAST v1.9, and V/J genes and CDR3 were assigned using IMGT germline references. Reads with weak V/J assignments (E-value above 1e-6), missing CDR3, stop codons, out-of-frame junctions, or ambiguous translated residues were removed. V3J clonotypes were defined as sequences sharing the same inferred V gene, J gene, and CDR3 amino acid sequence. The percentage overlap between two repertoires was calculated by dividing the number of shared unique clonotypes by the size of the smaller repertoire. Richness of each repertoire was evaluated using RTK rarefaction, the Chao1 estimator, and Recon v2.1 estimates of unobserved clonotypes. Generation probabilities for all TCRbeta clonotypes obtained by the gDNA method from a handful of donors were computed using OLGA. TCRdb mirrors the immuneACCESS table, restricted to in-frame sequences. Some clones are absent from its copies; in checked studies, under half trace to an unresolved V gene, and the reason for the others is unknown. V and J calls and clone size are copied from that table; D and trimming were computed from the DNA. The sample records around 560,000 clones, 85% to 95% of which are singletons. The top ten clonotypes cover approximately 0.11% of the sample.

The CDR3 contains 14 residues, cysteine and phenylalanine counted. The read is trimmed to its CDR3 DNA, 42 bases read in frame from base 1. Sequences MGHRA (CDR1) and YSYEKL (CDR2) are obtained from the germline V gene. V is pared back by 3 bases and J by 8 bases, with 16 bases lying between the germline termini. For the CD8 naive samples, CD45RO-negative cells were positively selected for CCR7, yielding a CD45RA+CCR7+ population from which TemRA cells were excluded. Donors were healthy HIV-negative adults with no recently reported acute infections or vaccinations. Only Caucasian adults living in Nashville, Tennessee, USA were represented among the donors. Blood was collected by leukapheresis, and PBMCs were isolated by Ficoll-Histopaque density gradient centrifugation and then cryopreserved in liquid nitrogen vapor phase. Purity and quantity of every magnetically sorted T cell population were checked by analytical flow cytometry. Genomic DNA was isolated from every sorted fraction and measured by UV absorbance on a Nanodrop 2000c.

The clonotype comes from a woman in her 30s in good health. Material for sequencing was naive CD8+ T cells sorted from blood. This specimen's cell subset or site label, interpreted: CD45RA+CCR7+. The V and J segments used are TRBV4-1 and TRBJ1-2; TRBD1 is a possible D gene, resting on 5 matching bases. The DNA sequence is TGCGCCAGCAGCCACTGGGGGTCTTTTACGGGCTACACCTTC. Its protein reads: CASSHWGSFTGYTF.